This T cell receptor (beta chain) originates from a study of cytomegalovirus exposure and HLA in healthy donors (dated by TCRdb to the late 2010s). Study-level background: According to an earlier analysis of 550 to 750 of the donors, some 170 million T cells yielded 117 million unique TCR beta sequences and less than 300 Gb of sequence data. An early release that covered roughly 600 HLA-typed donors contained around 300 gigabases of sequencing data and 70 million to 100 million unique TCR sequences. Among the roughly 370 genotyped donors, around 81% belonged to the genetic ancestry cluster associated with self-reported Caucasian donors. The aim of the study was to test whether cataloging public T cell receptors could identify signatures of past pathogen exposure. Using immunosequencing, the study profiled T cell repertoires from about 650 subjects and related those repertoires to cytomegalovirus serostatus. A separate validation cohort of roughly 130 different subjects was used in addition to the roughly 670-subject first cohort. To predict cytomegalovirus infection status, the study brought together high-throughput TCR immunosequencing, statistical association of individual TCRs with disease status, and machine learning. To study patterns of TCR occurrence, a later analysis re-analyzed previously published TCR beta repertoires from 700 or so donors and added high-resolution HLA genotyping. Rather than drawing on any new phenotypic data, the later analysis identified candidate immune exposures from TCR beta sequences and the way those sequences occurred across donors. An earlier analysis of some 500 of the donors applied high-throughput TCR beta sequencing to assess whether each TCR beta V gene segment acted as functional or pseudogenic. Donor age, sex, ethnicity and CMV serostatus were compiled alongside the repertoire data. Genome-wide SNP genotypes for about 65% of the roughly 700 donors were used in a later genetic analysis, which treated that subset as a discovery cohort. All discovery cohort repertoires had been generated using a single sequencing platform. Both class I and class II loci were covered by HLA typing, at four-digit resolution. Typing coverage differed by locus: A, B, C, DRB1 and DQB1 were typed in roughly 620-630 donors, DQA1 in approximately 520, DPA1 in over 600, and DPB1 in 400 to 490. Four to six DR-DQ haplotypes were handled as single units for association and clustering, since linkage in the cohort was strong. Across under 500 genotyped donors of the cohort, an average of roughly 250,000 unique TCR beta nucleotide sequences per donor were sequenced, and approximately 17% of those sequences were non-productive. Summary of the overall study and its limitations: When HLA alleles, especially DR and DQ, strongly co-occurred, TCR associations were difficult to assign to individual alleles. Linkage disequilibrium might explain the correlated functional status among segregating V segments, but an unknown experimental factor could not be excluded. A later genetic analysis associated a missense DCLRE1C variant with V-gene and J-gene trimming of TCR beta chains, and an independent cohort replicated the association. Three of the identified cytomegalovirus-associated TCR beta chains were confirmed in vitro to be specific for cytomegalovirus antigens. Because the 87-base-pair reads could not distinguish some IMGT-functional V segments, including TRBV6-2 and TRBV6-3, those segments were excluded. Sequencing depth was assumed to be roughly uniform across donors in the presence/absence analyses, though that assumption may not hold. According to a later analysis, TCR association rates differed among HLA loci, with DRB1 alleles showing the most associated TCRs and HLA-C alleles showing the fewest. A later analysis found that most CMV-associated TCR beta chains appeared HLA-restricted, with HLA associations seemingly driven largely by CMV exposure. Because counts were too low, around 17 rarely observed V segments, including chromosome 9 orphons, were left out of the earlier analysis of about 500 of the donors. The authors suggested that the approach could potentially be extended to other disease states and immunological phenotypes. In a later analysis, 16,951 TCR beta sequences were associated with specific HLA alleles at a false discovery rate of 0.05. In the study, some 180 TCR beta chains were listed as associated with cytomegalovirus. A further reported finding was that TCR beta sequences accurately predicted the HLA-A and HLA-B alleles for most subjects in the first cohort. In a later analysis, several top co-occurrence clusters were reported to appear linked to parvovirus B19, influenza, CMV and Epstein-Barr virus. CMV serostatus was the only immune exposure information available for the cohort. The cohort was sequenced for TCR beta chains only, and without alpha or paired-chain data the features that could be detected were limited. Broadly in line with IMGT annotations, most TCR beta V segments showed up in productive rearrangements about 90% or about 30% of the time in an earlier analysis of 587 of the donors. In both the original and validation cohorts, the classifier was reported to diagnose cytomegalovirus status with high specificity and sensitivity. Compared with the roughly 700-donor mean, donors in an Asian-associated ancestry cluster had fewer N-insertions in productive TCRs, according to a later genetic analysis. While some public TCRs were present in many individuals, most TCR sequences turned up only very rarely across donors. In a later analysis, HLA-associated TCR beta chains showed more clonal expansion and lower generation probabilities than non-associated chains that were equally common. A cluster of highly shared sequence variants was judged likely to represent a technical artifact of the sequencing pipeline. Because HLA typing was unavailable for some donors at each locus, only the typed subset was used in association tests.

The cohort consisted of 650 to 700 healthy bone marrow donors. Cohort members were all nominally healthy when sampled, although unrecorded immune exposures were likely present. The donor was CMV seronegative and belonged to the group of around 350 seronegative cohort members. Each donor provided a peripheral blood sample, and peripheral blood mononuclear cells were used for TCR beta sequencing. The Qiagen DNeasy Blood Extraction Kit was used to extract genomic DNA from the blood cell samples. To note about this clone: Its antigen is unknown. Within one base of it there is no much larger clone, and no base qualities were kept.

Library method: the immunoSEQ multiplex PCR assay. For the multiplex PCR, a mixture combining 60 forward primers for TCR Vbeta segments and 13 reverse primers for TCR Jbeta segments was used. Amplification of the CDR3 region of rearranged TCR beta genes was performed with a multiplex PCR assay on genomic DNA. Amplified TCR beta libraries were sequenced as 87-base-pair reads on the Illumina HiSeq System. Regarding the original processing steps: Across the 700 or so repertoires, a later analysis counted around 80 million unique TCR beta chains, 9.5 million to 12 million of which were shared by at least two donors. To remove PCR and sequencing errors, raw reads were error-corrected and collapsed into unique sequences using a nearest-neighbor algorithm that merged closely related sequences. V, D and J gene segments were assigned by aligning CDR3 sequences to IMGT reference sequences. For a sequence to be retained, at least a six-nucleotide match to both a V gene segment and a J gene segment was required. Rearrangements were classified as productive when the CDR3 lacked stop codons and remained in frame with V and J, and all other rearrangements were classified as non-productive. CDR3 was defined according to IMGT convention as the region running from the second conserved V-encoded cysteine to the conserved J-encoded phenylalanine. The earlier analysis of fewer than 700 of the donors excluded sequences that lacked an unambiguous match to a single V gene segment. In an earlier analysis of around 600 of the donors, V segments were called functional above 56.7% productive rearrangements and were called segregating when the between-donor standard deviation exceeded 5%. A statistical classification framework was built for diagnosing cytomegalovirus status from the catalog of TCR beta chain sequences. In a later analysis, V and J genes were assigned by comparing TCR nucleotide sequences against IMGT/GENE-DB human TR gene sequences. In a later analysis, CDR3 sequences and most-parsimonious VDJ recombination scenarios were assigned using the TCRdist pipeline. In a later analysis, every TCR beta chain was defined by the combination of its CDR3 amino acid sequence and its V-gene family, and reads without a unique V-gene family were dropped. A later analysis removed 500 to 600 highly shared, low-generation-probability nucleotide sequences to deal with suspected cross-contamination and a sequencing artifact. In a later analysis, a clonal expansion index was calculated for each public chain from normalized within-repertoire ranks of inferred template counts. In a later analysis, generation probabilities were computed using a VDJ recombination model fitted to out-of-frame rearrangements, and the results were checked against IGoR. In a later analysis, TCR-TCR, TCR-HLA and TCR-CMV co-occurrence was scored with hypergeometric tests, and a repertoire-size bias correction was applied to TCR pairs. To estimate false discovery rates, a later analysis permuted the HLA or CMV assignments 20 times. In a later analysis, co-occurring TCRs were grouped using DBSCAN, with TCRdist sequence similarity added in when clustering inside HLA-allele-positive subsets. For co-occurrence clustering, repertoires with fewer than 30,000 or more than 120,000 public chains were excluded, along with roughly 5 repertoires with anomalous nucleotide sharing. In TCRdb, the immuneACCESS table is reduced to in-frame sequences with V and J assigned. These tables do not hold every clone; where another copy was compared, an unresolved V gene accounts for under half, and the others remain unexplained. V and J calls plus clone size are reproduced from that table; the DNA served to infer D and trimming. This sample has approximately 150,000 clones in its table, and about 72% of those were observed once. Roughly 2.1% of the sample comes from the top ten.

Trimming accounts for 7 bases at V and 4 bases at J, while the number of junction bases matched to no gene is 9. Including cysteine and phenylalanine, the CDR3 has 17 amino acids. The DNA shown is the 51-base CDR3, in frame from base 1. CDR1 and CDR2 (LNHDA, SQIVND) derive from the germline V gene (reference sequence). This sequence uses TRBV19 and TRBJ2-6; TRBD1 fits 11 bases in the junction. Material: PBMCs. The sequence came from a man in his forties or fifties in good health and CMV-seronegative. CDR3 sequence: CASNIRTGGSGANVLTF. The DNA sequence is as follows: TGTGCCAGTAACATAAGGACAGGGGGCTCCGGGGCCAACGTCCTGACTTTC.